What follows are 21 T cell receptor beta chains derived from one specimen sequenced in a study of human T cells and chemical hapten exposure. A single record per CDR3 protein comes from TCRdb applying MiXCR to the RACE reads. This sample has about 380,000 distinct CDR3 sequences, with about 4.8% found just once. Specified time point: patch test 1, 2 weeks after DPC sensitization. Treatment: therapeutic diphenylcyclopropenone sensitization with weekly scalp DPC. Sample: whole blood, taken in connection with sensitization to the hapten diphenylcyclopropenone (DPC). These receptors were taken from a woman in her fifties or sixties with alopecia areata. Some clones in this sample may be carry-over from other donors' samples.

This clonotype appeared many times. The rearrangement links TRBV20-1 to TRBJ1-5, with D uncertain. V was shortened by 3 bases and J by 2 bases, with 5 bases between the two germline ends. CDR1 and CDR2 from the germline V gene are DFQATT and SNEGSKA (reference sequence). This CDR3 contains 12 residues. The CDR3, as DNA: TGCAGTGCTAGTGGGGGCAATCAGCCCCAGCATTTT. Its translation is CSASGGNQPQHF.

This clonotype was detected ten times or more. V usage is TRBV3-1 and J usage is TRBJ1-1; D gene ambiguous. This CDR3 contains 12 residues. V was trimmed by 7 bases and J by 5 bases, leaving 11 bases between them. Germline V gene data show CDR1 as LGHDT and CDR2 as YNNKEL (reference sequence). This CDR3 is CASMDVNTEAFF. CDR3 nucleotide sequence: TGTGCCAGCATGGACGTAAATACTGAAGCTTTCTTT. The complete variable domain, with remaining parts taken from reference TRBV3-1 and TRBJ1-1, reads DTAVSQTPKYLVTQMGNDKSIKCEQNLGHDTMYWYKQDSKKFLKIMFSYNNKELIINETVPNRFSPKSPDKAHLNLHINSLELGDSAVYFCASMDVNTEAFFGQGTRLTVV.

This clonotype was counted only a few times. V gene TRBV7-9 combines with J gene TRBJ1-1; perhaps TRBD1 as D (6 bases). Trimming removed 4 bases at V and 2 bases at J, with 11 bases between. Germline CDR1 is SEHNR and CDR2 is FQNEAQ (reference sequence). This CDR3 is built from 14 residues. Here the CDR3 DNA reads TGTGCCAGCAGCTCTCAGGGGATCAACACTGAAGCTTTCTTT. This gives the protein CASSSQGINTEAFF.

In its sample, this clonotype was seen a few times. The chain recombines TRBV27 with TRBJ2-1; TRBD2 matches 8 bases. CDR1 is MNHEY, CDR2 SMNVEV, per germline (reference sequence). This CDR3 has 15 amino acids. V shed 3 bases and J 2 bases; nucleotides not matched to a gene: 3. The CDR3 sequence is CASSLTSVPYNEQFF. CDR3 coding DNA: TGTGCCAGCAGTTTGACTAGCGTACCCTACAATGAGCAGTTCTTC.

This clonotype came up many times. This rearrangement joins TRBV5-6 to TRBJ2-7; D gene uncertain. The CDR3 covers 14 residues. Trimming removed 2 bases at V and 6 bases at J, with 15 bases between. Germline-derived CDR1 and CDR2 are SGHDT and YYEEEE. The CDR3 region is CASSFGPAVPEQYF. The CDR3, as DNA: TGTGCCAGCAGCTTTGGCCCCGCGGTTCCCGAGCAGTACTTC.

In its sample, this clonotype was seen many times. The rearrangement joins TRBV4-1 to TRBJ2-4; D remains unclear. The V gene lost 5 bases and the J gene lost 6 bases, with 14 bases spanning the gap. The CDR3 covers 14 residues. CDR1 and CDR2 (germline): MGHRA, YSYEKL. This chain's CDR3 is CASSSPGRLNIQYF. In DNA form, the CDR3 reads TGCGCCAGCAGCTCTCCGGGCCGGTTAAACATTCAGTACTTC.

This clonotype was seen many times. The CDR3: CSVDYAGVAFF. The CDR3 DNA reads TGCAGCGTCGACTACGCAGGGGTAGCTTTCTTT. The J gene is TRBJ1-1, the V gene TRBV29-1, with D possibly TRBD1 on 6 matching bases. The CDR3 length is 11 residues. Deletions cut 6 bases from V and 10 bases from J, with 15 bases between. Germline CDR1 is SQVTM and CDR2 is ANQGSEA.

This chain links TRBV5-1 with TRBJ2-6, with no clear D. The CDR3 sequence is 16 residues long. Germline CDR1 SGHRS, CDR2 YFSETQ. V was trimmed by 4 bases and J by 1 base, leaving 12 bases between them. The CDR3 DNA sequence: TGCGCCAGCAGCGGGGTGGTAGGGTCTGGGGCCAACGTCCTGACTTTC. Translated: CASSGVVGSGANVLTF. Looking up the rest from reference TRBV5-1 and TRBJ2-6 gives the full variable domain: KAGVTQTPRYLIKTRGQQVTLSCSPISGHRSVSWYQQTPGQGLQFLFEYFSETQRNKGNFPGRFSGRQFSNSRSEMNVSTLELGDSALYLCASSGVVGSGANVLTFGAGSRLTVL.

This clonotype has a count of ten or more. The rearrangement links TRBV15 to TRBJ1-5, with D tentatively TRBD1 (5 bases). Trimming removed 1 base from V and 5 bases from J, with 9 bases in between. Germline-derived CDR1 and CDR2 are LNHNV and YYDKDF (reference sequence). CDR3 size: 14 residues. This CDR3 is CATSRVRADQPQHF. The DNA for the CDR3 is TGTGCCACCAGCAGAGTCAGGGCAGATCAGCCCCAGCATTTT.

This clonotype was seen many times. The J gene is TRBJ2-1, the V gene TRBV11-2; a possible D gene is TRBD1 (5 bases). The CDR3 runs to 16 residues. Trimming removed 6 bases from V and 1 base from J, with 16 bases in between. Germline loops: CDR1 SGHAT, CDR2 FQNNGV. The CDR3 is CASRTAGRKSYNEQFF. CDR3 DNA: TGTGCCAGCAGAACGGCAGGGCGTAAATCCTACAATGAGCAGTTCTTC.

This clonotype occurred many times. The chain has TRBV7-2 and TRBJ2-5; 11 nucleotides agree with TRBD2. The trim removed 5 bases at V and 4 bases at J, leaving 3 bases unmatched. The CDR3 length is 14 residues. Germline V CDR1 and CDR2: SGHTA, FQGNSA. The CDR3 spells CASSPGLAAETQYF. The CDR3 DNA is TGTGCCAGCAGCCCGGGACTAGCGGCAGAGACCCAGTACTTC.

This clonotype was counted ten times or more. The rearrangement links TRBV5-1 to TRBJ2-3; 7 positions match TRBD1. The V gene's germline CDR1 is SGHRS and CDR2 YFSETQ. V dropped 0 bases and J dropped 2; count of bases not matched to a gene: 3. The CDR3 has 15 residues. In DNA form, the CDR3 reads TGCGCCAGCAGCTTGGGGACAGGCAACACAGATACGCAGTATTTT. Residues: CASSLGTGNTDTQYF.

This clonotype showed up many times. V and J are TRBV28 and TRBJ2-4; 7 bases fit TRBD1. The junction had 10 bases not matched to a gene; V was cut back by 7 bases and J by 7 bases. CDR1 MDHEN and CDR2 SYDVKM come from the germline V gene. The CDR3 runs 14 residues. CDR3 amino acids: CASTKQTGQNIQYF. The CDR3 coding sequence is TGTGCCAGCACCAAGCAGACAGGGCAGAACATTCAGTACTTC.

For the CDR3, the DNA is TGTGCCTCCGGGACAGGGGGCAACACTGAAGCTTTCTTT. It encodes CASGTGGNTEAFF. The chain carries TRBV6-1 and TRBJ1-1, with 12 bases matching TRBD1. J lost 2 bases, V lost 11 bases, and 3 bases had no gene match. This CDR3 comprises 13 residues. Germline lookup yields CDR1 MNHNS and CDR2 SASEGT.

J is TRBJ1-2 and V is TRBV19; 10 bases map to TRBD1. Unmatched junction bases numbered 9, after V lost 6 bases and J lost 5 bases. CDR3 length: 15 residues. Germline V gene data show CDR1 as LNHDA and CDR2 as SQIVND (reference sequence). CDR3 region: CASRRRQGARYGYTF. CDR3 nucleotides: TGTGCCAGTAGACGACGACAGGGGGCCCGTTATGGCTACACCTTC.

This clonotype occurred a few times. This chain links TRBV20-1 with TRBJ1-1, with 9 bases that match TRBD1. Germline CDR1 and CDR2: DFQATT and SNEGSKA (reference sequence). Trimming cost V 6 bases and J 6 bases; bases outside gene matches: 8. This CDR3 spans 13 amino acids. The CDR3 sequence is CSAKDRGRPEAFF. The DNA for the CDR3 is TGCAGTGCAAAGGACAGGGGTCGGCCTGAAGCTTTCTTT.

At least ten counts were recorded for this clonotype. This chain links TRBV6-4 with TRBJ2-1; D not resolved. The V gene's germline CDR1 is MRHNA and CDR2 SNTAGT. The ends were cut back, 7 bases at V and 1 base at J, with 14 bases in the middle. The CDR3 has 15 amino acids. The CDR3 sequence is CASKVTALSYNEQFF. CDR3 DNA: TGTGCCAGCAAAGTAACAGCGTTGTCCTACAATGAGCAGTTCTTC.

This clonotype was seen many times. The chain is built from TRBV9 and TRBJ2-5; a possible D gene is TRBD1 (6 bases). Germline CDR1 is SGDLS and CDR2 is YYNGEE. V lost 4 bases and J lost 0, with 10 bases in between. The CDR3 has 14 residues. This chain's CDR3 is CASSFRDNQETQYF. The CDR3 region has the DNA TGTGCCAGCAGCTTCCGGGACAACCAAGAGACCCAGTACTTC.

Ten or more counts support this clonotype. The chain joins TRBV24-1 to TRBJ1-2; TRBD1 agrees at 7 bases. Unmatched junction bases numbered 15, after V lost 3 bases and J lost 3 bases. This CDR3 contains 18 residues. CDR1 and CDR2 (germline): KGHDR, SFDVKD. CDR3 DNA sequence: TGTGCCACCAGTGATGCTAAGGACAGGCTGCGTGGCGACTATGGCTACACCTTC. It is translated as CATSDAKDRLRGDYGYTF.

This clonotype was picked up many times. The chain couples TRBV12-3 or TRBV12-4 to TRBJ1-5, with D uncertain. The CDR3 is 12 residues long. With 8 bases removed from V and 1 base from J, the gap between germline ends came to 6 bases. The CDR3 spells CASGPSNQPQHF. For the CDR3, the DNA is TGTGCCAGCGGACCAAGCAATCAGCCCCAGCATTTT.

This clonotype occurred many times. The chain combines TRBV10-3 with TRBJ2-3; D unresolved. Germline V CDR1 and CDR2: ENHRY, SYGVKD. Trimming cost V 5 bases and J 0 bases, with 9 bases left between them. The CDR3 extends over 14 amino acids. The CDR3: CAISTGRSTDTQYF. In DNA, the CDR3 is TGTGCCATCAGTACTGGGCGGAGCACAGATACGCAGTATTTT.